Listed below are T cell receptor beta chains from one sample, sequenced in a study of blood T cell repertoires in COVID-19. Sequencing used immunoSEQ multiplex PCR; TCRdb keeps in-frame clones, though not all of them. The sample yields 150,000 to 180,000 clones, about three quarters seen once. Sequenced material: peripheral blood. Receptor source: a man older than 75 with acute or convalescent COVID-19. Both conserved end residues are part of each CDR3.

TRBJ1-4,TRBV19,CASSIDGGINNEKLFF
TRBJ2-2,TRBV7-3,CASSYTSGGTNTGELFF
TRBJ2-2,TRBV2,CASSVIAGFAGELFF
TRBJ1-5,TRBV14,CASSQSGLNNQPQHF
TRBJ1-5,TRBV2,CASTQLDRGHQPQHF
TRBJ2-3,TRBV15,CATSRDLRAGAFSTDTQYF
TRBJ1-2,TRBV10-3,CAISEQNYGYTF
TRBJ1-1,TRBV7-9,CASSPQRGKEAMNTEAFF
TRBJ2-3,TRBV4-2,CASSQETGTVKTDTQYF
TRBJ1-1,TRBV7-2,CASSPPGTSNTEAFF
TRBJ1-5,TRBV11-2,CASSPGTGGAGQPQHF
TRBJ1-2,TRBV28,CASSLSGQVRVDGYTF
TRBJ1-1,TRBV7-2,CASSLQGPGNTEAFF
TRBJ2-7,TRBV6-5,CASRVLGPEQYF
TRBJ1-1,TRBV6-1,CASSGLGQGVGVNTEAFF
TRBJ1-3,TRBV7-8,CASGTTGAGSGNTIYF
TRBJ2-1,TRBV6-5,CASSYFPQGGNEQFF
TRBJ1-2,TRBV21-1,CASSKRQYYGYTF
TRBJ2-3,TRBV10-1,CASSDVAGGRDTQYF
TRBJ2-7,TRBV4-1,CASSQEVGPGYEQYF
TRBJ2-5,TRBV27,CASSPWTSGYQETQYF
TRBJ2-5,TRBV6-1,CASSELGAQETQYF
TRBJ2-2,TRBV5-6,CASTPLGQGAGELFF
TRBJ2-5,TRBV5-1,CASSPGQTSETQYF
TRBJ1-3,TRBV2,CASREQGNSGNTIYF
TRBJ2-5,TRBV5-1,CASSLSGQRQETQYF
TRBJ2-1,TRBV11-1,CASSSGGAREQFF
TRBJ1-1,TRBV4-1,CASSPFGGHTNTEAFF
TRBJ2-1,TRBV14,CASSQAAGSSYNEQFF
TRBJ2-4,TRBV11-2,CASRSTWGQGDAKNIQYF
TRBJ2-1,TRBV7-2,CASSSLDEQFF
TRBJ1-2,TRBV27,CASNSHGVTTF
TRBJ2-1,TRBV2,CAGKDRTRNEQFF
TRBJ1-4,TRBV6-5,CASTMGAATYEKLFF
TRBJ2-2,TRBV4-1,CASSPWGRSNTGELFF
TRBJ1-2,TRBV28,CASSFEGGPSGYTF
TRBJ2-5,TRBV7-7,CASSPAGGDETQYF
TRBJ2-2,TRBV30,CAGRASGGATGELFF
TRBJ2-3,TRBV5-1,CASRIERLLTDTQYF
TRBJ2-7,TRBV6-5,CASSSGQQPYEQYF
TRBJ2-2,TRBV5-1,CASSLSGDPNTGELFF
TRBJ2-7,TRBV4-2,CASSQEGLAGSDEQYF
TRBJ2-2,TRBV2,CASNFKRGSTGELFF
TRBJ2-2,TRBV5-4,CASSMDIMNTGELFF
TRBJ1-2,TRBV5-6,CASSLEVGGNYGYTF
TRBJ2-1,TRBV7-2,CASRRVTGTGDNEQFF
TRBJ1-1,TRBV5-1,CASRSASEAFF